This T cell receptor (beta chain) originates from a study of post-analysis software for immune sequencing data. Study overall: There were relapsing-remitting, secondary progressive and progressive-relapsing multiple sclerosis among the disease courses included.

With respect to this clonotype: The antigen is unknown.

Notes on the study in general: There were five TRBV segments more frequent in patients than controls, and TRBV5-6, TRBV5-1 and TRBV20-1 were among them. Multiple sclerosis patients had significantly lower normalized Chao1 diversity than controls. Strong co-clustering by F measure was seen for same-batch samples.

The CDR3 consists of 18 residues. V trimming: 3 bases; J trimming: 1 base; junction bases outside the gene matches: 8. CDR1 and CDR2 from the germline V gene are KGHSH and LQKENI. Prepared TCR beta cDNA libraries contained unique molecular identifiers. From the PCR reads, TCRdb called clonotypes with MiXCR, one entry per CDR3 protein. The sample includes 350,000 to 450,000 distinct CDR3 sequences, less than 35% seen only once; the top ten take 10% to 15%. The sequencing sample was made of blood. The TCR originated in a girl aged 10 to 17 with multiple sclerosis. The chain is built from TRBV18 and TRBJ2-1, with 11 bases that match TRBD2. CDR3 amino acids: CASSPSLAGVWSYNEQFF. The CDR3 nucleotides read TGTGCCAGCTCACCCTCACTAGCGGGGGTGTGGTCCTACAATGAGCAGTTCTTC.